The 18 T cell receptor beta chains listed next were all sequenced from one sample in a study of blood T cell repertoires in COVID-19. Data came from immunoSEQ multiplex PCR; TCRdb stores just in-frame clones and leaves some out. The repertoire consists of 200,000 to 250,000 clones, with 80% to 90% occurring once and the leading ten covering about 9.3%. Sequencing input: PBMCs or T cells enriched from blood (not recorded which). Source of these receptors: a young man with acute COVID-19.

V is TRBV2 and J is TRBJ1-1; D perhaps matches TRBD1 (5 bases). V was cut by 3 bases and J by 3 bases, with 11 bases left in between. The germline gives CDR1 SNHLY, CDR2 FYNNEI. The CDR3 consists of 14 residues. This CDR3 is CASSDRPGDTEAFF. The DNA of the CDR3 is TGTGCCAGCAGTGACCGGCCGGGGGACACTGAAGCTTTCTTT.

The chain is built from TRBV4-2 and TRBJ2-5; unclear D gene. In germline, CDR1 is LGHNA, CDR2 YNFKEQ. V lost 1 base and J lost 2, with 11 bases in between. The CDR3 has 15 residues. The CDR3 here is CASSQAVVTQETQYF. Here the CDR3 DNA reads TGTGCCAGCAGCCAAGCGGTAGTAACTCAAGAGACCCAGTACTTC.

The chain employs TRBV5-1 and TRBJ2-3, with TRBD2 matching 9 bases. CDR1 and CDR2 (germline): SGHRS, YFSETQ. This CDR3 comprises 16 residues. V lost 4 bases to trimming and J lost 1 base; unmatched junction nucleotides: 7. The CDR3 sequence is CASSGQTSGRTDTQYF. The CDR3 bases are TGCGCCAGCAGCGGGCAGACTAGCGGCCGCACAGATACGCAGTATTTT.

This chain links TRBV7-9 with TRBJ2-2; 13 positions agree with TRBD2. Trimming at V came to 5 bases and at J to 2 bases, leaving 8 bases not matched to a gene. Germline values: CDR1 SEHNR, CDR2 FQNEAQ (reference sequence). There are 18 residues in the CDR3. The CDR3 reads CASSPRTSGRGNTGELFF. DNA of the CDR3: TGTGCCAGCAGCCCCCGGACTAGCGGGAGAGGAAACACCGGGGAGCTGTTTTTT.

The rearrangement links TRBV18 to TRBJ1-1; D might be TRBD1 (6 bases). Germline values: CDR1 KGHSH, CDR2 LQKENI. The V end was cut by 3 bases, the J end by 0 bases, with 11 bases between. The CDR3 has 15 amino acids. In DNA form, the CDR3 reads TGTGCCAGCTCACCCACCTCAGGGGTGAACACTGAAGCTTTCTTT. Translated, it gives CASSPTSGVNTEAFF.

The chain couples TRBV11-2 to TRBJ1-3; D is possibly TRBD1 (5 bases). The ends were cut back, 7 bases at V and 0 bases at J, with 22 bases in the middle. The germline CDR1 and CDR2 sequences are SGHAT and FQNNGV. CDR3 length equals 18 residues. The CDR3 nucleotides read TGTGCCAGCACCCACCCAAGGGGTTCACTTTACTCTGGAAACACCATATATTTT. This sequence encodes CASTHPRGSLYSGNTIYF.

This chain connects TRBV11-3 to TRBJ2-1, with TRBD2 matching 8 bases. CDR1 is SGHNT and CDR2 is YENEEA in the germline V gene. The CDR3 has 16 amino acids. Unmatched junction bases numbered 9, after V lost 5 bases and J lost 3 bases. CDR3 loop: CASSPGGALSYNEQFF. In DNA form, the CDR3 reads TGTGCCAGCAGCCCCGGGGGGGCCTTGAGCTACAATGAGCAGTTCTTC. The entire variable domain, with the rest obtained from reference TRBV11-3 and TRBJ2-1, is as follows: EAGVVQSPRYKIIEKKQPVAFWCNPISGHNTLYWYLQNLGQGPELLIRYENEEAVDDSQLPKDRFSAERLKGVDSTLKIQPAELGDSAVYLCASSPGGALSYNEQFFGPGTRLTVL.

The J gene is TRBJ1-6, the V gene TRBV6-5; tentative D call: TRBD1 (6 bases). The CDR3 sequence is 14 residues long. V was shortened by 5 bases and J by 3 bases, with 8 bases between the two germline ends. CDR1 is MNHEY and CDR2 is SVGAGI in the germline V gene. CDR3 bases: TGTGCCAGCAGTATGGACAGCTATAATTCACCCCTCCACTTT. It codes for CASSMDSYNSPLHF.

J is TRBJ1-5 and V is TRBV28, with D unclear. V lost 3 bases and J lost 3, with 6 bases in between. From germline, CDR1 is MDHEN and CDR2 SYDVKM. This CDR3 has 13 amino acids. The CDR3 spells CASSLGHNQPQHF. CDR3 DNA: TGTGCCAGCAGTTTGGGCCACAATCAGCCCCAGCATTTT.

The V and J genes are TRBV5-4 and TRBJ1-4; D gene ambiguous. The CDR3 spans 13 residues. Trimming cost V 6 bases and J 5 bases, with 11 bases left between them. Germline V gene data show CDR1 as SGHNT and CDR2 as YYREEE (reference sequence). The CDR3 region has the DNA TGTGCCAGCAAGTCCTCGGGGAATGAAAAACTGTTTTTT. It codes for CASKSSGNEKLFF.

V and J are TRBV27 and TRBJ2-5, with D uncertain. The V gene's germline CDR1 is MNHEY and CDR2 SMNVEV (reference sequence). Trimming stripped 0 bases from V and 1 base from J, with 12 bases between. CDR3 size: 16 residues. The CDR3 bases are TGTGCCAGCAGTTTATCGTGGGCTCTCACCCAAGAGACCCAGTACTTC. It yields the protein CASSLSWALTQETQYF.

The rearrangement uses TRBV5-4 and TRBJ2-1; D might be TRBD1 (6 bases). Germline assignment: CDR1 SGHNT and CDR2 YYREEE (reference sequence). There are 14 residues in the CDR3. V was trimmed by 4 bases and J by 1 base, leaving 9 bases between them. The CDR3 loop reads CASSGTGSYNEQFF. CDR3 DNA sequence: TGTGCCAGCAGCGGTACAGGGTCCTACAATGAGCAGTTCTTC.

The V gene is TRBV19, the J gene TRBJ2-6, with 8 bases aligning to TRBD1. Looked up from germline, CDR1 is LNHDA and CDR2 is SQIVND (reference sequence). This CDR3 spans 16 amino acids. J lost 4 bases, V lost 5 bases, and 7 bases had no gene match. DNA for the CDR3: TGTGCCAGTAGTTCAACAGGGGGATCAGGGGCCAACGTCCTGACTTTC. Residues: CASSSTGGSGANVLTF.

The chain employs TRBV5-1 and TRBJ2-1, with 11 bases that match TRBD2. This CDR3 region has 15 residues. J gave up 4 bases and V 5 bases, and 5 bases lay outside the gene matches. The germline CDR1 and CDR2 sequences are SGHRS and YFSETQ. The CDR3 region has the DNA TGCGCCAGCAGTCCCCTAGCGGGAGGTTACAATGAGCAGTTCTTC. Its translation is CASSPLAGGYNEQFF. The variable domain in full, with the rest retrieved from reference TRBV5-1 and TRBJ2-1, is KAGVTQTPRYLIKTRGQQVTLSCSPISGHRSVSWYQQTPGQGLQFLFEYFSETQRNKGNFPGRFSGRQFSNSRSEMNVSTLELGDSALYLCASSPLAGGYNEQFFGPGTRLTVL.

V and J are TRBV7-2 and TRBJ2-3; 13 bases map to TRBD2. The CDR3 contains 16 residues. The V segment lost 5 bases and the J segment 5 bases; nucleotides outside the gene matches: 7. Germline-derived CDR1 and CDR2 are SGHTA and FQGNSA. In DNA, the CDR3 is TGTGCCAGCAGCCTATGGACTAGCGGGAGTAAAGATACGCAGTATTTT. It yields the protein CASSLWTSGSKDTQYF. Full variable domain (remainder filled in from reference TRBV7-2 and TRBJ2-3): GAGVSQSPSNKVTEKGKDVELRCDPISGHTALYWYRQSLGQGLEFLIYFQGNSAPDKSGLPSDRFSAERTGGSVSTLTIQRTQQEDSAVYLCASSLWTSGSKDTQYFGPGTRLTVL.

The CDR3 protein is CASSLGTTYTDTQYF. The CDR3 nucleotides read TGTGCCAGCAGCTTAGGGACTACCTACACAGATACGCAGTATTTT. The gene calls are TRBV11-1 and TRBJ2-3; possible D gene TRBD2, 6 bases. Germline values: CDR1 SGHAT, CDR2 FQDESV (reference sequence). The V end lost 1 base, the J end lost 2 bases, and 10 bases lay between the germline ends. This CDR3 is built from 15 residues.

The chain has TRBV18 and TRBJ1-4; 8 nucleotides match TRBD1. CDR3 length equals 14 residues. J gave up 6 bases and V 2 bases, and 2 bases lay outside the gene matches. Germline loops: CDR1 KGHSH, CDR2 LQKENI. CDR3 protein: CASSPWGQDEKLFF. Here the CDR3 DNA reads TGTGCCAGCTCACCATGGGGACAGGATGAAAAACTGTTTTTT.

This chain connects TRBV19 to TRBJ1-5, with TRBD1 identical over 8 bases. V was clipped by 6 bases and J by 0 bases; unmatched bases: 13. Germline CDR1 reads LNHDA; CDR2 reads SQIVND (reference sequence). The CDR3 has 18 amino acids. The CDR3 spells CASRYRGQEVRSNQPQHF. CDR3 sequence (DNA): TGTGCCAGTAGATACCGGGGACAGGAGGTACGTAGCAATCAGCCCCAGCATTTT. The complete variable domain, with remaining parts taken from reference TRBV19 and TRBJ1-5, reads DGGITQSPKYLFRKEGQNVTLSCEQNLNHDAMYWYRQDPGQGLRLIYYSQIVNDFQKGDIAEGYSVSREKKESFPLTVTSAQKNPTAFYLCASRYRGQEVRSNQPQHFGDGTRLSIL.